A selection of T cell receptor beta chains follows, all from one sample in a study of shared clonotypes between healthy human individuals. TCRdb's table, derived via immunoSEQ multiplex PCR, lists solely in-frame clones and lacks some. The table shows around 620,000 clones, with 85% to 95% occurring only once. Input material: naive CD8+ T cells sorted from blood. The receptor source for this set is a woman aged 25 to 39 in good health. Each CDR3 is given without its conserved first and last residue.

12	TRBV23-1	TRBJ2-7	ASSWTDFAYEQY
11	TRBV7-2	TRBJ2-7	ASSVSRNYEQY
13	TRBV10-3	TRBJ2-7	AISEPVQGSYEQY
10	TRBV7-6	TRBJ1-5	ASSSEGQAQH
12	TRBV7-9	TRBJ2-2	ASSIGMQYGELF
12	TRBV11-2	TRBJ2-7	ASSLGPSGYEQY
13	TRBV4-2	TRBJ2-1	ASSQEMGSYNEQF
16	TRBV4-1	TRBJ1-6	ASSQDSTTGWRNSPLH
12	TRBV9	TRBJ2-1	ASSEGLAGYEQF
13	TRBV2	TRBJ2-3	ASSRTFTSTDTQY
13	TRBV15	TRBJ2-1	ATSSVEARYNEQF
14	TRBV19	TRBJ2-2	ASSIYLYANTGELF
13	TRBV19	TRBJ1-2	ASSIGTGVNYGYT
9	TRBV25-1	TRBJ1-6	ASSDGSPLH
13	TRBV7-8	TRBJ2-7	ASIIAGEPSYEQY
14	TRBV7-8	TRBJ1-3	ASSLRSDISGNTIY
12	TRBV9	TRBJ2-3	ASSGTGQTDTQY
13	TRBV4-1	TRBJ2-7	ASSQAFSGDYEQY
13	TRBV19	TRBJ2-5	ASKSTSGPPQRQY
13	TRBV28	TRBJ2-7	ASSFSVGGTYEQY
11	TRBV2	TRBJ2-7	ASSIAGSYEQY
14	TRBV5-6	TRBJ2-2	ASSLEISGFTGELF
11	TRBV28	TRBJ1-2	ASSYRGGYGYT
14	TRBV27	TRBJ2-1	ASSFLDRTNYNEQF
13	TRBV5-8	TRBJ1-1	ASSLEGSVYTEAF
11	TRBV14	TRBJ1-1	ASSQDGPVEAF
13	TRBV5-8	TRBJ2-1	ASSLTSRFYNEQF
10	TRBV4-1	TRBJ2-1	ASSQVGGEQF
12	TRBV2	TRBJ2-5	ASRGRTDPRTQY
9	TRBV2	TRBJ1-1	ARQGGTEAF
13	TRBV27	TRBJ2-7	ASSPSRGPSYEQY
10	TRBV28	TRBJ2-7	ASSPGGYEQY